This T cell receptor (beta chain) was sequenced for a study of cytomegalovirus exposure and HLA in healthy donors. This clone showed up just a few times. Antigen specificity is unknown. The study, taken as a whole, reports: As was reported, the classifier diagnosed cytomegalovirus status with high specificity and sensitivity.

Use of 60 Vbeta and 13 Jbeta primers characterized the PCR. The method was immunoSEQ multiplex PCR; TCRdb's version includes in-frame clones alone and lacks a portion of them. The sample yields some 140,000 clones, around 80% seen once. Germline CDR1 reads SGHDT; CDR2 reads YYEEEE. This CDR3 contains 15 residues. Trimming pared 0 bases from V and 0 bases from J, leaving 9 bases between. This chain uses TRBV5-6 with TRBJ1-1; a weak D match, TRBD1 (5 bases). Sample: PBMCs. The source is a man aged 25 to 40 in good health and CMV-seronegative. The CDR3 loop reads CASSLVPGLNTEAFF. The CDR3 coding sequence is TGTGCCAGCAGCTTGGTGCCAGGGTTGAACACTGAAGCTTTCTTT.